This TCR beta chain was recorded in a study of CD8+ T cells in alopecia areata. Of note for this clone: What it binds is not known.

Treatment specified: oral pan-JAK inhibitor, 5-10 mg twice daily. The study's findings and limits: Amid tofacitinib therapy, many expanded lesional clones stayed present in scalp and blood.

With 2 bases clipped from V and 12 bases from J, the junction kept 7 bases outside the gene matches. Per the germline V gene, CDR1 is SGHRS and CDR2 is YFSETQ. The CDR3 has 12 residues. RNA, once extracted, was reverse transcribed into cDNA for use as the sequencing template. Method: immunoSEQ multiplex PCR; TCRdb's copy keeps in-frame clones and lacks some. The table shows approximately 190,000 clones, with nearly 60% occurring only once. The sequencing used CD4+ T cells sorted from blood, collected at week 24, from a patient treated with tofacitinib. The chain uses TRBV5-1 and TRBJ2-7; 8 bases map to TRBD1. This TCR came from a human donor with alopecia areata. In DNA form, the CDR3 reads TGCGCCAGCAGCTTTGGCAGGGGGCAGGGGTACTTC. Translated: CASSFGRGQGYF.